This T cell receptor beta chain came from a study of shared clonotypes between healthy human individuals. PCR replicates performed on unsorted PBMC used approximately 300 ng DNA, roughly 27,000 T cell genomes. The assay was immunoSEQ multiplex PCR, and TCRdb's table has in-frame clones only and misses some. The table includes 450,000 or so clones, 70% to 80% detected once. Trimming left V 0 bases short and J 5 bases short, with 8 bases between. The CDR3 loop spans 13 amino acids. CDR1 and CDR2 (germline): GTSNPN, SVGIG (reference sequence). Concerning this clone itself: The same CDR3 arises from other DNA sequences in this sample as well.

The origin of this receptor is a woman in her thirties or forties in good health. Some clones in this sample may be carry-over from other donors' samples. V gene TRBV30 combines with J gene TRBJ1-5, with D perhaps matching TRBD1 (6 bases). The sample taken for sequencing was PBMCs. The CDR3 DNA follows: TGTGCCTGGAGTGTACAGGGTGATCAGCCCCAGCATTTT. Translated: CAWSVQGDQPQHF.